Sequencing of this T cell receptor beta chain was carried out in a study of blood T cell repertoires in COVID-19. Study-level background: COVID-19 samples collected from the United States, Italy and Spain covered acute and convalescent phases. T cells, B-cell-depleted T cells, or PBMCs provided the cDNA or gDNA that served as material.

Original processing methods: Scientists estimated how many nucleated cells there were by amplifying reference gene primers. Sequenced by immunoSEQ multiplex PCR; TCRdb stores in-frame clones only, minus some. For V, J and clone size, that table is used; D and trimming come from the DNA. The profile shows 15,000 or so clones, 70% to 90% of them singletons. The CDR3 is made up of 15 amino acids. V was trimmed by 1 base and J by 8 bases, leaving 17 bases between them. The germline CDR1 and CDR2 sequences are LNHNV and YYDKDF (reference sequence). The sequenced sample was peripheral blood. The source is a human donor in a cohort sampled during active COVID-19. The chain carries TRBV15 and TRBJ1-2, with D tentatively TRBD1 (6 bases). CDR3 DNA sequence: TGTGCCACCAGCAGAGTAGGAGAGACAGGCTGGGGCTACACCTTC. Protein sequence: CATSRVGETGWGYTF.